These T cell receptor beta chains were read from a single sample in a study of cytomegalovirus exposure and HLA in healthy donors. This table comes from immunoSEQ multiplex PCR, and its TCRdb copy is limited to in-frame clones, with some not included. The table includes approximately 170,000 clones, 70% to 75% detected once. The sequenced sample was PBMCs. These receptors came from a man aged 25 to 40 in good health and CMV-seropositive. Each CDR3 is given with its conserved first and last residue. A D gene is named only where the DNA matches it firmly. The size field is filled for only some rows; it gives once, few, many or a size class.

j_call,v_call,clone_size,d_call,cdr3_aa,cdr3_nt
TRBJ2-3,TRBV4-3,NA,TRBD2,CASSPLQTSGGGGTDTQYF,TGCGCCAGCAGCCCGCTTCAGACTAGCGGGGGGGGAGGCACAGATACGCAGTATTTT
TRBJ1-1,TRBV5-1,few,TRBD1,CASSRQGAWGEAFF,TGCGCCAGCAGCAGACAGGGGGCTTGGGGTGAAGCTTTCTTT
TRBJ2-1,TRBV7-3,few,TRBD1,CASSLRPGGHEQFF,TGTGCCAGCAGCTTAAGGCCAGGGGGCCATGAGCAGTTCTTC
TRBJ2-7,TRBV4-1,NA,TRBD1,CASKPGQLSYEQYF,TGCGCCAGCAAACCGGGACAGCTCTCCTACGAGCAGTACTTC
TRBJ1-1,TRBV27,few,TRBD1,CASSLVSTGRTEAFF,TGTGCCAGCAGTTTGGTTTCGACAGGGCGGACTGAAGCTTTCTTT
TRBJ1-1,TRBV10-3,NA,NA,CAISESVFGTEAFF,TGTGCCATCAGTGAGTCGGTATTCGGCACTGAAGCTTTCTTT
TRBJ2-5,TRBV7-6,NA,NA,CASSAGLRAQYF,TGTGCCAGCAGCGCGGGCCTCAGAGCCCAGTACTTC
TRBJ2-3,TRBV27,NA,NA,CASRNSGGDTQYF,TGTGCCAGCAGAAACTCTGGCGGCGATACGCAGTATTTT
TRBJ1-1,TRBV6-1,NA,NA,CASSEGVNWNTEAFF,TGTGCCAGCAGCGAGGGAGTGAATTGGAACACTGAAGCTTTCTTT
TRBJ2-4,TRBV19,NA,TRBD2,CASGRSSGTKNIQYF,TGTGCCAGTGGTAGGAGTAGCGGGACCAAAAACATTCAGTACTTC
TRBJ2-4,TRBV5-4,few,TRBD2,CASSLSGGVKNIQYF,TGTGCCAGCAGCCTTAGCGGGGGGGTAAAAAACATTCAGTACTTC
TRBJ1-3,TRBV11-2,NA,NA,CASSPRVALNTIYF,TGTGCCAGCAGCCCCCGGGTCGCGTTAAACACCATATATTTT
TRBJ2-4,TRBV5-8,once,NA,CASSLSFAGPIQYF,TGTGCCAGCAGCTTGAGCTTTGCAGGGCCCATTCAGTACTTC
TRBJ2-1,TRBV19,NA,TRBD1,CASSIGDSPYNEQFF,TGTGCCAGTAGTATAGGGGACAGTCCCTACAATGAGCAGTTCTTC
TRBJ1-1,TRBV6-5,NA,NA,CASWSGQGFTEAFF,TGTGCCAGCTGGTCTGGGCAGGGCTTCACTGAAGCTTTCTTT
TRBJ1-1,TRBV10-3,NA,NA,CAISEEPGKNTEAFF,TGTGCCATCAGTGAAGAGCCAGGCAAGAACACTGAAGCTTTCTTT
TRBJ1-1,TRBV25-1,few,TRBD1,CASSELQGARTEAFF,TGTGCCAGCAGTGAACTACAGGGGGCGAGGACTGAAGCTTTCTTT
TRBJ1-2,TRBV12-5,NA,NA,CASGLVRGYGYTF,TGTGCTAGTGGTTTGGTGCGGGGTTATGGCTACACCTTC
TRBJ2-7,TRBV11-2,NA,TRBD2,CASGREGSNEQYF,TGTGCCAGCGGACGGGAGGGCTCCAACGAGCAGTACTTC
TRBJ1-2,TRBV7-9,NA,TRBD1,CASSPPGQYGYTF,TGTGCCAGCAGCCCCCCGGGACAGTATGGCTACACCTTC
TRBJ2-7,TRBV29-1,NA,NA,CSARGNSYEQYF,TGCAGCGCACGGGGGAACTCCTACGAGCAGTACTTC
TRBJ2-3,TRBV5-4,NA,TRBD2,CASSLGSSGRTDTQYF,TGTGCCAGCAGCTTGGGGTCTAGCGGGAGGACAGATACGCAGTATTTT
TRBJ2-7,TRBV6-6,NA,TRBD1,CASNEGQGVTPSEQYF,TGTGCCAGCAACGAAGGACAGGGCGTTACCCCTTCCGAGCAGTACTTC
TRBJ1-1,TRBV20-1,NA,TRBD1,CSAQGVTEAFF,TGCAGTGCCCAGGGGGTCACTGAAGCTTTCTTT
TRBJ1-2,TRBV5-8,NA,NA,CASSLSSGYTF,TGTGCCAGCAGCTTGTCCAGTGGCTACACCTTC
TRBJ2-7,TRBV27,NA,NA,CASSAHGTAGSYEQYF,TGTGCCAGCAGTGCCCACGGGACTGCGGGGTCCTACGAGCAGTACTTC
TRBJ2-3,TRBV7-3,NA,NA,CASSTTDGNTQYF,TGTGCCAGCAGCACCACGGACGGGAATACGCAGTATTTT
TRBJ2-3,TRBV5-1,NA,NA,CASSLVAQGDTDAQYF,TGCGCCAGCAGCTTGGTTGCGCAGGGCGACACAGATGCGCAGTATTTT
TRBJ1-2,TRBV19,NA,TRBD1,CASSIGTEGNYGYTF,TGTGCCAGTAGTATCGGGACAGAAGGGAACTATGGCTACACCTTC
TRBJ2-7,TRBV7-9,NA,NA,CASSRTVYEQYF,TGTGCCAGCAGCAGGACAGTATACGAGCAGTACTTC
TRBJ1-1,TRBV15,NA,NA,CATSRVHGTGNTEAFF,TGTGCCACCAGCAGAGTGCACGGGACTGGAAACACTGAAGCTTTCTTT
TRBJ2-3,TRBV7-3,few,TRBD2,CASSLGLAGAASTDTQYF,TGTGCCAGCAGCTTAGGACTAGCGGGAGCCGCTAGCACAGATACGCAGTATTTT
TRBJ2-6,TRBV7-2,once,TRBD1,CASSVQGSGANVLTF,TGTGCCAGCAGTGTACAGGGGTCGGGGGCCAACGTCCTGACTTTC
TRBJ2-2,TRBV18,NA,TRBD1,CASSPWDRGISNTGELFF,TGTGCCAGCTCACCATGGGACAGGGGAATCTCGAACACCGGGGAGCTGTTTTTT
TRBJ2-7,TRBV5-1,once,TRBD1,CASSPGQGANEQYF,TGCGCCAGCAGCCCTGGACAGGGGGCCAACGAGCAGTACTTC
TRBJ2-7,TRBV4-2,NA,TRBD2,CASSHRPSGAYEQYF,TGTGCCAGCAGCCATCGTCCTAGCGGAGCCTACGAGCAGTACTTC
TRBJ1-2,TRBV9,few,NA,CASSVGPGGYTF,TGTGCCAGCAGCGTGGGGCCCGGGGGCTACACCTTC
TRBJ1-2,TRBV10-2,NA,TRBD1,CASRGQGDRGYTF,TGCGCCAGCAGGGGACAGGGAGATCGAGGCTACACCTTC
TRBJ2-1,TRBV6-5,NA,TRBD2,CASSGAGGLTKQFF,TGTGCCAGCAGTGGAGCGGGGGGCCTCACTAAGCAGTTCTTC
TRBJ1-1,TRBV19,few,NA,CASSPRIWPNTEAFF,TGTGCCAGTAGTCCCCGTATATGGCCGAACACTGAAGCTTTCTTT
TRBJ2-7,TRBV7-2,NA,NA,CASSLVQARGSYEQYF,TGTGCCAGCAGCTTAGTCCAGGCCCGGGGCTCCTACGAGCAGTACTTC
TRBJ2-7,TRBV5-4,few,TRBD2,CASSLASGSYEQYF,TGTGCCAGCAGCTTAGCTAGCGGGAGTTACGAGCAGTACTTC
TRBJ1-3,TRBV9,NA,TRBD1,CASSAGGTGGNTIYF,TGTGCCAGCAGCGCAGGAGGGACAGGTGGAAACACCATATATTTT
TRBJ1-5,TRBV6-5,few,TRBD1,CASSYKTGGQQPQHF,TGTGCCAGCAGTTATAAAACAGGGGGCCAGCAGCCCCAGCATTTT
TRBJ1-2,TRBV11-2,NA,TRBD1,CASSRWDRDYGYTF,TGTGCCAGCAGCCGCTGGGACAGGGACTATGGCTACACCTTC